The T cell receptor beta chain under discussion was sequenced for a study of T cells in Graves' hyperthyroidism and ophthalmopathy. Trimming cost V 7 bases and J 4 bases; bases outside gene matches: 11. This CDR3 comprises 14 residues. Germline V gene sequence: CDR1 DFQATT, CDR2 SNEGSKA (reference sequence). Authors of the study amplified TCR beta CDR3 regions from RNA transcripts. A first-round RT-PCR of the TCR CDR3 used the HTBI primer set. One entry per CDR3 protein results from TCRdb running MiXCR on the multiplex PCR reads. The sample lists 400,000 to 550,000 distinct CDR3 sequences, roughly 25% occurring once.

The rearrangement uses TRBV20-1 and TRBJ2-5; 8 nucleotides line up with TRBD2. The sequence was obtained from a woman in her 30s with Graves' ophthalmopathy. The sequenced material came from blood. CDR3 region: CSVASGGLLETQYF. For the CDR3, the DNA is TGCAGTGTCGCCTCGGGGGGGCTTTTAGAGACCCAGTACTTC.